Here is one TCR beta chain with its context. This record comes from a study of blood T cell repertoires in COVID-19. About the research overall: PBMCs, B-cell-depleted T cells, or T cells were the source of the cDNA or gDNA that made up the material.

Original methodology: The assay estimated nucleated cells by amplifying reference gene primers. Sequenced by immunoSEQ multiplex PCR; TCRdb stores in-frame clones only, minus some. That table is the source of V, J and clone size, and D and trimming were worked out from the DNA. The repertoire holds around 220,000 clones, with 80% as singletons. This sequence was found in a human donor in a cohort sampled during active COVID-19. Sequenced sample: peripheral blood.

CDR3 coding DNA: TGTGCCAGCAGCCAAACCCTAGCGGGGAGAGGAGATACGCAGTATTTT. It yields the protein CASSQTLAGRGDTQYF. This rearrangement joins TRBV4-2 to TRBJ2-3; 9 nucleotides align to TRBD2. The CDR3 has 16 residues. Unmatched junction bases numbered 8, after V lost 2 bases and J lost 5 bases. Looked up from germline, CDR1 is LGHNA and CDR2 is YNFKEQ.